This T cell receptor (beta chain) was recorded in a study of cytomegalovirus exposure and HLA in healthy donors. In the study overall: Findings of an earlier analysis included roughly 110 million unique TCR beta sequences from roughly 200 million T cells.

A multiplex PCR was run with 60 Vbeta primers and 13 Jbeta primers. Profiling relied on immunoSEQ multiplex PCR, and the TCRdb table lists in-frame clones only, not all of them. The sample yields fewer than 70,000 clones, 80% seen once. Findings and limits, study-wide: A later analysis appeared to link common viral pathogens to several of the most significant clusters.

As for this clone: No antigen is known for it.

Sequencing input: PBMCs. This sequence was found in a woman aged 40 to 55 in good health and CMV-seronegative.

As DNA, the CDR3 is TGTGCCAGAAGCCCGGGACAGGGGGGCACCGGGGAGCTGTTTTTT. Amino acid sequence: CARSPGQGGTGELFF. The chain uses TRBV5-3 and TRBJ2-2; 11 nucleotides align to TRBD1. TRBV5-3 is sorted into the ORF group, with uncertain function. CDR3 length equals 15 residues. V shed 4 bases and J 4 bases; nucleotides not matched to a gene: 3.